This TCR beta chain was recorded in a study of molecular identifiers for immune sequencing clone quantification (dated by TCRdb to between 2017 and 2018). Broadly, across the study: For a replicate experiment, RNA from roughly 18,000 or 92,000 naive CD8 T cells was divided into five aliquots, and four of the five aliquots were sequenced. This methods study benchmarked molecular-identifier clustering-based TCR repertoire sequencing (MIDCIRS) and TCR RNA copy counting, using CD8 T cells to do so. What the work shows at the level of the full study, not this receptor alone: Highly expanded clone sizes could be underestimated because identical TCR molecules may share a barcode. The naive libraries included spiked-in Jurkat TCR RNA (roughly nine copies' worth), and this Jurkat TCR RNA is not part of the donor repertoire. Spiked-in Jurkat TCR RNA equal to a single cell's worth was reported to be detectable even within 1,200,000 naive CD8 T cells. Approximately 2.7 recovered TCR RNA copies per cell were obtained by modeling, versus about 10 by digital PCR, implying a capture efficiency of 30% to 35%. In CMV-specific effector cells, clones with more than 20 RNA copies contained over 98% of molecules, whereas in naive cells such clones contained under 1% of molecules. When barcode sub-clustering was left out, chimeric consensus sequences inflated TCR diversity, with chimeras reaching as high as 47%.

Libraries of naive CD8 T cells were built from about 19,000 to 1,100,000 sorted cells, with 10%, 30% or 50% of the purified RNA used. On a BD FACSAria II, naive CD8 T cells were FACS-sorted as CD8+CD4-CCR7+CD45RA+ and collected into RLT Plus buffer. Roughly ten TCR copies' worth of Jurkat RNA were spiked into roughly 20,000-1,000,000 naive CD8 T cell samples to test detection sensitivity. CD8 T cells were enriched using RosetteSep CD8+ T Cell Enrichment Cocktail and Ficoll-Paque, and the enriched cells then underwent ACK red cell lysis. Remarks on this clonotype: The clone's antigen remains unknown. No base-level quality is on record; no much larger clone is a single base apart.

Between the V and J ends, shortened by 4 bases and 5 bases respectively, the junction contains 11 bases. The CDR3 numbers 13 residues from cysteine through phenylalanine. Only CDR3 DNA is held: 39 bases, read in frame from base 1. From a lookup of the germline V gene (reference sequence), CDR1 and CDR2 are GTSNPN and SVGIG. The protocol used for the library was PCR. For sequencing, a NextSeq 500 was employed. Bulk TCR libraries were generated as previously described, with the TCR primers listed in Table S5 used. Purification of total RNA was performed with the Qiagen AllPrep DNA/RNA kit. Before analysis, reads from multiple sequencing runs of the same library were pooled. On the authors' methods: Only reads with exact TCR constant sequence were kept, trimmed to 150 nt, and grouped by their 12-nt molecular barcodes. Reads inside each barcode group were sub-clustered using a 15% Levenshtein threshold, and a quality-weighted consensus sequence was constructed for each RNA molecule. Non-functional sequences were discarded, and so were lower-count sequences lying one edit away from another sequence. Barcode sub-clusters with fewer than 20% of the maximum read count were removed, based on fitting two negative binomial distributions. TCRdb reprocessed the public reads (quality trimming at Q25 with fastp, clone calling with MiXCR) and kept in-frame beta chains. Rows are unified per CDR3 protein, each entry keeping the most common DNA and genes. Clone size and V and J calls follow TCRdb, not the original study. This sample is represented by under 600,000 distinct CDR3 sequences; 25% of them were singletons. The top ten constitute roughly 0.79% of the sample.

Sample: naive CD8+ T cells from blood, with Jurkat cell RNA spiked in. This specimen's cell subset or site label, per the study, means: FACS-sorted CD8+CD4-CCR7+CD45RA+ naive T cells. The TCR originated in a human donor in good health. Some libraries in this study had Jurkat cell RNA spiked in. The chain uses TRBV30 and TRBJ1-4; the D gene is not confidently resolved. The DNA sequence is given as TGTGCCTGGACGGCTGAAGGAAATGAAAAACTGTTTTTT. It encodes CAWTAEGNEKLFF.